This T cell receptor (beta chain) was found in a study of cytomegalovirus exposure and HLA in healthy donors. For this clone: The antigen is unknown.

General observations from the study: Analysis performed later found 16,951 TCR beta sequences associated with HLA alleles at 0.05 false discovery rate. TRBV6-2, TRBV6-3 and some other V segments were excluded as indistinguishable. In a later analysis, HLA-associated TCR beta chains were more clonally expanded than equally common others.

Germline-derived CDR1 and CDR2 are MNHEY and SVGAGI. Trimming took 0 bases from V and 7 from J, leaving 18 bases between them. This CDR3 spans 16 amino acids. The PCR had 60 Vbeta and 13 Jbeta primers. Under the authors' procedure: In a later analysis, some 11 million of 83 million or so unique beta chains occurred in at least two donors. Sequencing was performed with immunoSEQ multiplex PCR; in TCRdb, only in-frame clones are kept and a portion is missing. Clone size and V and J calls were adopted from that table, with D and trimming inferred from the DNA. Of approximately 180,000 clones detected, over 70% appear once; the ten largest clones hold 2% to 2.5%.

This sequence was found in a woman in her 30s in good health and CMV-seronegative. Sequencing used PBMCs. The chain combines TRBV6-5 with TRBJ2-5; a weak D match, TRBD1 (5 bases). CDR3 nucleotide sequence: TGTGCCAGCAGTTACTCGACAGCACCCCAAACGGGGACCCAGTACTTC. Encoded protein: CASSYSTAPQTGTQYF.